The 22 T cell receptor beta chains in this list originate from one sample, sequenced in a study of technical replicates of blood from a few donors. Libraries were prepared by immunoSEQ multiplex PCR; TCRdb keeps only in-frame clonotypes and omits some of them. The sample gives around 76,000 clones, over 85% of which show up once; 0.41% is in the top ten. The sample comprised T cells isolated from PBMCs. Every receptor here comes from a human donor in good health.

This chain joins TRBV29-1 and TRBJ1-1; D possibly corresponds to TRBD1 (6 bases). The length of the CDR3 is 12 residues. Trimming removed 6 bases from V and 5 bases from J, with 13 bases in between. The germline CDR1 and CDR2 sequences are SQVTM and ANQGSEA. The CDR3 is CSVHRDVTEAFF. For the CDR3, the DNA is TGCAGCGTCCACAGGGATGTAACTGAAGCTTTCTTT.

The rearrangement uses TRBV6-1 and TRBJ2-5; TRBD1 might be the D (6 bases). The V and J ends lost 6 bases and 5 bases respectively, with 16 bases between them. Germline loops: CDR1 MNHNS, CDR2 SASEGT. This CDR3 has 14 residues. The chain's CDR3 is CASRDTGNRETQYF. DNA for the CDR3: TGTGCCAGCAGAGACACAGGGAATCGTGAGACCCAGTACTTC.

This clone was seen once. This CDR3 reads CSVGEGRNEQFF. CDR3 DNA sequence: TGCAGCGTTGGGGAGGGACGCAATGAGCAGTTCTTC. The chain couples TRBV29-1 to TRBJ2-1; 7 bases align to TRBD2. The CDR3 covers 12 residues. Trimming at V came to 4 bases and at J to 6 bases, leaving 3 bases not matched to a gene. The germline CDR1 and CDR2 sequences are SQVTM and ANQGSEA.

V is TRBV7-3 and J is TRBJ2-1; the match to TRBD1 covers 8 bases. CDR3 length: 13 residues. V dropped 4 bases and J dropped 6; count of bases not matched to a gene: 2. Germline CDR1 is SGHTA and CDR2 is FQGTGA. Here the CDR3 reads CASSSRGPNEQFF. CDR3 DNA sequence: TGTGCCAGCAGCTCCAGGGGGCCCAATGAGCAGTTCTTC.

The chain links TRBV19 to TRBJ1-1, with D tentatively TRBD1 (6 bases). Germline V gene sequence: CDR1 LNHDA, CDR2 SQIVND (reference sequence). The CDR3 covers 13 residues. V was shortened by 2 bases and J by 3 bases, with 7 bases between the two germline ends. The CDR3 DNA reads TGTGCCAGTAGTATACAGGGGCACACTGAAGCTTTCTTT. Its protein product is CASSIQGHTEAFF. Variable domain in full (rest from reference TRBV19 and TRBJ1-1): DGGITQSPKYLFRKEGQNVTLSCEQNLNHDAMYWYRQDPGQGLRLIYYSQIVNDFQKGDIAEGYSVSREKKESFPLTVTSAQKNPTAFYLCASSIQGHTEAFFGQGTRLTVV.

This chain uses TRBV4-1 with TRBJ1-2; 9 bases agree with TRBD1. Trimming at V came to 4 bases and at J to 5 bases, leaving 11 bases not matched to a gene. The CDR3 covers 16 residues. In germline, CDR1 is MGHRA, CDR2 YSYEKL. CDR3 region: CASSPTGGWGKYGYTF. As DNA, the CDR3 is TGCGCCAGCAGCCCGACAGGGGGTTGGGGAAAATATGGCTACACCTTC.

The J gene is TRBJ1-4, the V gene TRBV19, with a weak D call TRBD1 (5 bases). In germline, CDR1 is LNHDA, CDR2 SQIVND (reference sequence). The CDR3 covers 16 residues. With 1 base removed from V and 11 bases from J, the gap between germline ends came to 20 bases. The CDR3 sequence is CASSIARQGTQWKLFF. In DNA, the CDR3 is TGTGCCAGTAGTATAGCCCGCCAGGGTACACAATGGAAACTGTTTTTT.

This chain connects TRBV4-1 to TRBJ1-5, with D perhaps matching TRBD1 (5 bases). From germline, CDR1 is MGHRA and CDR2 YSYEKL. Trimming removed 1 base from V and 3 bases from J, with 13 bases in between. The CDR3 totals 16 residues. The CDR3 nucleotides are TGCGCCAGCAGCCAAGGAGACAGAGTCGTCAATCAGCCCCAGCATTTT. Its protein is CASSQGDRVVNQPQHF.

The rearrangement joins TRBV5-1 to TRBJ1-5; D remains ambiguous. The germline V and J ends were trimmed by 0 bases and 4 bases, with 11 bases remaining between them. CDR3 length: 15 residues. Germline values: CDR1 SGHRS, CDR2 YFSETQ. CDR3 loop: CASSLGAGLNQPQHF. CDR3 bases: TGCGCCAGCAGCTTGGGGGCAGGCCTTAATCAGCCCCAGCATTTT.

The chain carries TRBV27 and TRBJ1-2, with a possible D match to TRBD1 (5 bases). CDR3 length: 13 residues. Germline V gene lookup returns CDR1 MNHEY and CDR2 SMNVEV (reference sequence). Between the trimmed V and J ends, which lost 2 bases and 4 bases, there was a span of 8 bases. The CDR3 loop reads CASSLAGTYGYTF. DNA of the CDR3: TGTGCCAGCAGTTTAGCGGGGACCTATGGCTACACCTTC.

This chain uses TRBV21-1 with TRBJ2-4; the D call of TRBD1 is as the table states it, not checked on the DNA. TRBV21-1 is an annotated pseudogene. The CDR3 length is 16 residues. CDR3 in DNA: TGTGCCAGCAGCAAAGCGCAGGGTTTAGCCAAAAACATTCAGTACTTC. Amino acid sequence: CASSKAQGLAKNIQYF.

The chain has TRBV2 and TRBJ1-3, with D unresolved. The CDR3 loop spans 13 amino acids. Germline CDR1 and CDR2: SNHLY and FYNNEI. V lost 1 base and J lost 5, with 6 bases in between. CDR3 in DNA: TGTGCCAGCAGTGAAGATAATAGAAACACCATATATTTT. Its translation: CASSEDNRNTIYF.

This chain joins TRBV10-3 and TRBJ2-7, with 8 bases identical to TRBD1. Germline assignment: CDR1 ENHRY and CDR2 SYGVKD. This CDR3 region has 16 residues. The junction had 14 bases not matched to a gene; V was cut back by 6 bases and J by 4 bases. In DNA, the CDR3 is TGTGCCATCAGGATGGCCGGACAGGGAATGGGATACGAGCAGTACTTC. Protein sequence: CAIRMAGQGMGYEQYF.

Only one count was recorded for this clone. The chain uses TRBV19 and TRBJ2-7; 7 bases match TRBD1. The V gene's germline CDR1 is LNHDA and CDR2 SQIVND (reference sequence). The V segment lost 5 bases and the J segment 2 bases; nucleotides outside the gene matches: 6. This CDR3 is 14 amino acids long. CDR3: CASSVTGIPYEQYF. CDR3 in DNA: TGTGCCAGTAGTGTGACAGGGATACCCTACGAGCAGTACTTC.

V is TRBV18 and J is TRBJ2-7, with TRBD1 matching over 9 bases. J was trimmed by 10 bases and V by 2 bases; bases with no gene match: 6. This CDR3 is 13 amino acids long. Germline CDR1 KGHSH, CDR2 LQKENI. For the CDR3, the DNA is TGTGCCAGCTCACCAAGGGACAGGGACCCCCAGTACTTC. Residues: CASSPRDRDPQYF. The full variable domain, in which reference TRBV18 and TRBJ2-7 provide the parts outside the CDR3, is NAGVMQNPRHLVRRRGQEARLRCSPMKGHSHVYWYRQLPEEGLKFMVYLQKENIIDESGMPKERFSAEFPKEGPSILRIQQVVRGDSAAYFCASSPRDRDPQYFGPGTRLTVT.

The V call is TRBV30, the J call TRBJ1-2; D is uncertain. The CDR3 covers 14 residues. Germline lookup yields CDR1 GTSNPN and CDR2 SVGIG (reference sequence). Trimming took 7 bases from V and 4 from J, leaving 19 bases between them. The CDR3 protein is CASGEGPTPYGYTF. The CDR3, as DNA: TGTGCCTCCGGGGAGGGTCCAACCCCCTATGGCTACACCTTC.

The chain carries TRBV5-1 and TRBJ2-1; 7 positions match TRBD2. The germline gives CDR1 SGHRS, CDR2 YFSETQ. V lost 4 bases to trimming and J lost 6 bases; unmatched junction nucleotides: 10. The CDR3 runs 15 residues. The CDR3 here is CASSPGLETRNEQFF. The CDR3 DNA is TGCGCCAGCAGCCCAGGACTAGAAACGCGCAATGAGCAGTTCTTC.

The chain recombines TRBV9 with TRBJ2-7; 12 nucleotides line up with TRBD2. Per germline, CDR1 SGDLS and CDR2 YYNGEE. The CDR3 length is 16 residues. V shed 7 bases, J shed 4 bases, and the junction held 12 bases outside the gene matches. The CDR3 nucleotides are TGTGCCAGCGGGAACCCGACTAGCGGGAGTTATTACGAGCAGTACTTC. It yields the protein CASGNPTSGSYYEQYF.

The gene calls are TRBV5-1 and TRBJ2-7, with 8 positions matching TRBD2. CDR3 length: 13 residues. Germline loops: CDR1 SGHRS, CDR2 YFSETQ. The V segment lost 5 bases and the J segment 3 bases; nucleotides outside the gene matches: 4. CDR3: CASSPLADYEQYF. The CDR3 region has the DNA TGCGCCAGCAGTCCACTAGCGGACTACGAGCAGTACTTC.

This chain connects TRBV7-2 to TRBJ1-4; D gene uncertain. Trimming took off 5 bases at V and 5 bases at J, with 18 bases between the two ends. Germline-derived CDR1 and CDR2 are SGHTA and FQGNSA. The CDR3 runs to 16 residues. CDR3: CASSPPATQRNEKLFF. In DNA, the CDR3 is TGTGCCAGCAGCCCTCCTGCGACGCAGAGGAATGAAAAACTGTTTTTT.

This clone was counted once. The chain couples TRBV28 to TRBJ2-5, with TRBD2 matching over 9 bases. This CDR3 has 17 residues. Trimming at V came to 4 bases and at J to 5 bases, leaving 14 bases not matched to a gene. Germline V gene sequence: CDR1 MDHEN, CDR2 SYDVKM. The chain's CDR3 is CASSSLGREGLLETQYF. As DNA, the CDR3 is TGTGCCAGCAGTTCTCTGGGGCGGGAGGGCCTATTGGAGACCCAGTACTTC.

This clone was counted a single time. The chain joins TRBV11-2 to TRBJ2-1; TRBD1 aligns across 7 bases. The CDR3 is 17 amino acids. J lost 0 bases, V lost 2 bases, and 7 bases had no gene match. The germline V gene has CDR1 SGHAT and CDR2 FQNNGV. DNA of the CDR3: TGTGCCAGCAGCTTAAGAGGGGGCCATAGCTCCTACAATGAGCAGTTCTTC. Translation gives CASSLRGGHSSYNEQFF.